These 10 T cell receptor beta chains came from one sample sequenced in a study of OX40 agonist ivuxolimab in advanced cancers. Some clones are missing from TCRdb's copy, which holds only in-frame ones; the method was immunoSEQ multiplex PCR. Seen here are approximately 69,000 clones, over 90% observed once, and the top ten hold more than 15%. Sequencing was performed on CD4+ or CD8+ T cells sorted from blood, taken in a trial of the OX40 agonist ivuxolimab. The source is an adult with an advanced solid tumor such as melanoma, head and neck, liver or kidney cancer.

The chain combines TRBV5-8 with TRBJ1-1, with 10 bases aligning to TRBD1. Germline V CDR1 and CDR2: SGHTS, YDEGEE. The CDR3 loop spans 15 amino acids. With 4 bases clipped from V and 4 bases from J, the junction kept 7 bases outside the gene matches. The CDR3 loop is CASSQNRDRGTEAFF. The CDR3 DNA sequence: TGTGCCAGCAGCCAAAACCGGGACAGGGGCACTGAAGCTTTCTTT.

J is TRBJ1-2 and V is TRBV4-1; D call uncertain. Germline V gene sequence: CDR1 MGHRA, CDR2 YSYEKL. Trimming took off 5 bases at V and 8 bases at J, with 12 bases between the two ends. This CDR3 has 12 amino acids. In DNA, the CDR3 is TGCGCCAGCAGCACCCGGGAGGGAGGCTACACCTTC. Its translation: CASSTREGGYTF.

The rearrangement links TRBV19 to TRBJ1-1, with D uncertain. The CDR3 is 13 amino acids. Germline lookup yields CDR1 LNHDA and CDR2 SQIVND (reference sequence). The V and J ends lost 6 bases and 4 bases respectively, with 12 bases between them. The CDR3 loop reads CASRLVAGTEAFF. The CDR3 DNA sequence: TGTGCCAGTAGGTTGGTGGCGGGCACTGAAGCTTTCTTT.

This chain connects TRBV6-4 to TRBJ2-1, with D maybe TRBD2 (6 bases). Germline CDR1 MRHNA, CDR2 SNTAGT. This CDR3 comprises 16 residues. Trimming removed 0 bases from V and 6 bases from J, with 15 bases in between. CDR3 amino acids: CASSDSSRRDLNEQFF. The CDR3 nucleotides are TGTGCCAGCAGTGACTCCTCCAGGCGGGACCTCAATGAGCAGTTCTTC.

This sequence joins TRBV4-3 and TRBJ2-2, with 7 bases lining up with TRBD2. Looked up from germline, CDR1 is LGHNA and CDR2 is YSLEER. The CDR3 spans 15 residues. V was clipped by 6 bases and J by 6 bases; unmatched bases: 10. Here the CDR3 reads CASRTGTTKAGELFF. CDR3 coding DNA: TGCGCCAGCAGAACCGGGACTACTAAGGCCGGGGAGCTGTTTTTT.

The chain uses TRBV7-9 and TRBJ1-2, with D possibly TRBD1 on 5 matching bases. The CDR3 spans 16 residues. Trimming took off 1 base at V and 7 bases at J, with 19 bases between the two ends. Germline CDR1 is SEHNR and CDR2 is FQNEAQ (reference sequence). The chain's CDR3 is CASSLEFGSQGGGYTF. CDR3 DNA sequence: TGTGCCAGCAGCTTAGAGTTCGGTAGCCAGGGCGGTGGCTACACCTTC.

The V call is TRBV13, the J call TRBJ2-3; D is undetermined. Deletions cut 3 bases from V and 2 bases from J, with 9 bases between. The CDR3 has 14 residues. The germline gives CDR1 PRHDT, CDR2 FYEKMQ (reference sequence). In nucleotides, the CDR3 is TGTGCCAGCAGCTTCGCCTTGACCACAGATACGCAGTATTTT. It codes for CASSFALTTDTQYF.

The gene calls are TRBV5-1 and TRBJ1-3; a weak D match, TRBD1 (6 bases). CDR1 and CDR2 from the germline V gene are SGHRS and YFSETQ. V was pared by 3 bases and J by 0 bases, with 13 bases between. The CDR3 contains 16 residues. CDR3 coding DNA: TGCGCCAGCAGCTCCGGGGACATGAGCTCTGGAAACACCATATATTTT. This sequence encodes CASSSGDMSSGNTIYF.

The chain links TRBV12-5 to TRBJ1-2; TRBD1 matches at 7 bases. This CDR3 has 18 amino acids. With V trimmed by 0 bases and J by 2 bases, 12 bases remained unmatched. Germline lookup yields CDR1 LGHNT and CDR2 FRNRAP. CDR3 DNA: TGTGCTAGTGGTTTGGTACTAAGGGGGCCCGAGGGGAACTATGGCTACACCTTC. Protein sequence: CASGLVLRGPEGNYGYTF.

J is TRBJ2-3 and V is TRBV27, with D unresolved. CDR1 is MNHEY, CDR2 SMNVEV, per germline (reference sequence). Trimming removed 2 bases from V and 2 bases from J, with 5 bases in between. The CDR3 has 13 amino acids. CDR3 residues: CASSLAITDTQYF. The CDR3 coding sequence is TGTGCCAGCAGTTTAGCCATCACAGATACGCAGTATTTT.